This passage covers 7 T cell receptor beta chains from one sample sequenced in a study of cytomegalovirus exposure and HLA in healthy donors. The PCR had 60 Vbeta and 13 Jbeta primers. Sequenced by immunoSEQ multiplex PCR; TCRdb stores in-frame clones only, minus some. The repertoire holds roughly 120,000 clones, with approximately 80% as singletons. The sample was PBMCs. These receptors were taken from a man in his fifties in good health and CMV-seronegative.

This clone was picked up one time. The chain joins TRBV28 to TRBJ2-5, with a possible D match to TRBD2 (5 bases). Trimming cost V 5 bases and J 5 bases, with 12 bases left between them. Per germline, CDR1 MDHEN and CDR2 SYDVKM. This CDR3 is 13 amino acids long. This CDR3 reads CASSNRGMETQYF. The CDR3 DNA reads TGTGCCAGCAGTAACCGGGGTATGGAGACCCAGTACTTC.

CDR3 sequence: CASSLYDSGGTNEKLFF. CDR3 nucleotides: TGTGCCAGCAGTTTATATGATTCGGGGGGGACTAATGAAAAACTGTTTTTT. The gene calls are TRBV28 and TRBJ1-4; maybe TRBD1 (5 bases). The V gene's germline CDR1 is MDHEN and CDR2 SYDVKM. The CDR3 consists of 17 residues. Trimming pared 1 base from V and 2 bases from J, leaving 14 bases between.

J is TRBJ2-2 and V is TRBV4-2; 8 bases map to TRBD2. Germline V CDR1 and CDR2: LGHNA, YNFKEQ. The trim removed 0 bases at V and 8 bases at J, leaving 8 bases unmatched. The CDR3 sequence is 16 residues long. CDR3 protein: CASSQERTGGLGELFF. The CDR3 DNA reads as TGTGCCAGCAGCCAAGAGCGAACGGGAGGGTTGGGGGAGCTGTTTTTT.

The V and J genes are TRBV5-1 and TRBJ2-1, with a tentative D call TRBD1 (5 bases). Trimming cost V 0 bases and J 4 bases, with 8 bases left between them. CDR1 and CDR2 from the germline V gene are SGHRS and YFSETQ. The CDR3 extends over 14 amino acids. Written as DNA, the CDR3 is TGCGCCAGCAGCTTGGGGACACTATACAATGAGCAGTTCTTC. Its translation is CASSLGTLYNEQFF.

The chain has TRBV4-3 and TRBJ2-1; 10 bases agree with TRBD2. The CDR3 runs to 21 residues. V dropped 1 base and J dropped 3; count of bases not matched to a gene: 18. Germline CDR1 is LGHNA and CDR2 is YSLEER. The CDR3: CASSQGLNFRESSGSYNEQFF. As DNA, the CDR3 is TGCGCCAGCAGCCAAGGCCTTAATTTCAGGGAGTCTAGCGGGAGCTACAATGAGCAGTTCTTC.

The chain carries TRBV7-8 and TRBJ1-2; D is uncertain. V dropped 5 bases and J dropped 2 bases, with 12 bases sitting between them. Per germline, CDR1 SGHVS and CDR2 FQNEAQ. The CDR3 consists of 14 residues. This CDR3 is CASSPRTGNYGYTF. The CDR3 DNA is TGTGCCAGCAGCCCCCGGACGGGAAACTATGGCTACACCTTC.

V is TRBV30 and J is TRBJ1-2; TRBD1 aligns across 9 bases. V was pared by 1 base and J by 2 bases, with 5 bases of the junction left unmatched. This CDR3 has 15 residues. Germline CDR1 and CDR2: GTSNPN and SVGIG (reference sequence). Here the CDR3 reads CAWSGAGQGNYGYTF. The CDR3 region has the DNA TGTGCCTGGAGTGGAGCTGGACAGGGGAACTATGGCTACACCTTC.